Presented here are 20 T cell receptor beta chains from one specimen sequenced in a study of OX40 agonist ivuxolimab in advanced cancers. Clones were read by immunoSEQ multiplex PCR, and TCRdb kept only the in-frame ones, dropping some. The table lists over 45,000 clones, around 83% of them singletons. Sequenced material: CD4+ or CD8+ T cells sorted from blood, taken in a trial of the OX40 agonist ivuxolimab. The receptors were sampled from an adult with an advanced solid tumor such as melanoma, head and neck, liver or kidney cancer.

CDR3 in amino acids: CASSSQGALYGYTF. The CDR3 region has the DNA TGTGCCAGCAGCTCACAGGGGGCACTCTATGGCTACACCTTC. V is TRBV9 and J is TRBJ1-2; 9 bases agree with TRBD1. The CDR3 extends over 14 amino acids. V trimming: 4 bases; J trimming: 4 bases; junction bases outside the gene matches: 5. From germline, CDR1 is SGDLS and CDR2 YYNGEE.

The rearrangement uses TRBV2 and TRBJ2-5; D ambiguous. Germline V gene lookup returns CDR1 SNHLY and CDR2 FYNNEI. This CDR3 has 12 residues. Trimming stripped 4 bases from V and 4 bases from J, with 7 bases between. In nucleotides, the CDR3 is TGTGCCAGCAGTGTGTGGGGAGAGACCCAGTACTTC. Protein sequence: CASSVWGETQYF.

The chain employs TRBV18 and TRBJ2-1; D is tentatively TRBD1 or TRBD2 (6 bases each). CDR1 and CDR2 (germline): KGHSH, LQKENI. CDR3 size: 13 residues. Trimming shortened V by 1 base and J by 6 bases, and 7 bases separated the two germline ends. CDR3 nucleotide sequence: TGTGCCAGCTCACCACAGGGGGGCAATGAGCAGTTCTTC. As protein: CASSPQGGNEQFF.

This chain uses TRBV5-4 with TRBJ2-7; 9 bases match TRBD1. CDR1 is SGHNT, CDR2 YYREEE, per germline (reference sequence). The CDR3 runs to 14 residues. V trimming: 3 bases; J trimming: 2 bases; junction bases outside the gene matches: 3. CDR3 in DNA: TGTGCCAGCAGCTCCGGGACAGGGCCCTACGAGCAGTACTTC. Encoded protein: CASSSGTGPYEQYF. Drawing the rest from reference TRBV5-4 and TRBJ2-7, the complete variable domain is ETGVTQSPTHLIKTRGQQVTLRCSSQSGHNTVSWYQQALGQGPQFIFQYYREEENGRGNFPPRFSGLQFPNYSSELNVNALELDDSALYLCASSSGTGPYEQYFGPGTRLTVT.

There are a few counts of this clone. The V and J genes are TRBV18 and TRBJ2-2; D is undetermined. CDR1 and CDR2 (germline): KGHSH, LQKENI. Deletions cut 0 bases from V and 6 bases from J, with 8 bases between. The CDR3 totals 14 residues. This CDR3 reads CASSPPVRSGELFF. CDR3 in DNA: TGTGCCAGCTCACCACCGGTACGGTCCGGGGAGCTGTTTTTT.

The chain uses TRBV2 and TRBJ2-7; TRBD2 matches at 8 bases. Germline trimming cut 5 bases from V and 3 bases from J; bases unmatched to any gene: 6. Germline V gives CDR1 SNHLY, CDR2 FYNNEI. The CDR3 is 14 residues long. The CDR3, as DNA: TGTGCCAGCAGTCGGGGGGGGAGAAACTACGAGCAGTACTTC. Its protein product is CASSRGGRNYEQYF.

The V call is TRBV27, the J call TRBJ1-2; D gene uncertain. The germline V and J ends were trimmed by 6 bases and 7 bases, with 15 bases remaining between them. Germline CDR1 is MNHEY and CDR2 is SMNVEV (reference sequence). The CDR3 has 13 amino acids. CDR3 sequence reads: CASRRHREGGYTF. CDR3 sequence (DNA): TGTGCCAGCAGACGACATCGGGAGGGTGGCTACACCTTC.

J is TRBJ2-7 and V is TRBV2; D may be TRBD1 (6 bases). This CDR3 has 12 amino acids. CDR1 is SNHLY and CDR2 is FYNNEI in the germline V gene. Between the trimmed V and J ends, which lost 8 bases and 2 bases, there was a span of 10 bases. This CDR3 is CASLQGTYEQYF. CDR3 bases: TGTGCCAGCCTACAGGGAACCTACGAGCAGTACTTC. Looking up the rest from reference TRBV2 and TRBJ2-7 gives the full variable domain: EPEVTQTPSHQVTQMGQEVILRCVPISNHLYFYWYRQILGQKVEFLVSFYNNEISEKSEIFDDQFSVERPDGSNFTLKIRSTKLEDSAMYFCASLQGTYEQYFGPGTRLTVT.

The rearrangement joins TRBV30 to TRBJ2-7, with 7 bases identical to TRBD1. This CDR3 spans 13 amino acids. The ends lost 4 bases at V and 2 bases at J; junction bases unmatched: 5. CDR1 and CDR2 (germline): GTSNPN, SVGIG (reference sequence). CDR3 region: CAWTRQGAYEQYF. CDR3 DNA: TGTGCCTGGACCCGGCAGGGGGCCTACGAGCAGTACTTC.

The rearrangement uses TRBV9 and TRBJ1-5, with no clear D. V gave up 4 bases and J gave up 2 bases, with 10 bases separating them. Germline V lookup: CDR1 SGDLS, CDR2 YYNGEE. This CDR3 spans 14 amino acids. CDR3: CASSRAARNQPQHF. The CDR3 nucleotides are TGTGCCAGCAGCAGGGCCGCCCGCAATCAGCCCCAGCATTTT.

The CDR3 loop is CASSLPGTGLLENTIYF. CDR3 DNA: TGTGCCAGCAGTTTACCGGGGACAGGGCTTCTTGAAAACACCATATATTTT. The genes are TRBV28 and TRBJ1-3; 9 bases align to TRBD1. The CDR3 covers 17 residues. Trimming took 2 bases from V and 6 from J; bases not matched to a gene: 11. Germline V gene data show CDR1 as MDHEN and CDR2 as SYDVKM.

This clone was picked up a small number of times. The chain couples TRBV7-6 to TRBJ2-7, with D tentatively TRBD2 (5 bases). CDR1 SGHVS and CDR2 FNYEAQ come from the germline V gene. The CDR3 loop spans 14 amino acids. V was shortened by 1 base and J by 6 bases, with 13 bases between the two germline ends. This CDR3 is CASSLDEPGSEQYF. Written as DNA, the CDR3 is TGTGCCAGCAGCTTAGATGAGCCGGGGTCCGAGCAGTACTTC. The complete variable domain, with remaining parts taken from reference TRBV7-6 and TRBJ2-7, reads GAGVSQSPRYKVTKRGQDVALRCDPISGHVSLYWYRQALGQGPEFLTYFNYEAQQDKSGLPNDRFSAERPEGSISTLTIQRTEQRDSAMYRCASSLDEPGSEQYFGPGTRLTVT.

The chain joins TRBV2 to TRBJ2-7; TRBD2 aligns across 9 bases. This CDR3 contains 14 residues. Germline V CDR1 and CDR2: SNHLY, FYNNEI. With 6 bases clipped from V and 5 bases from J, the junction kept 8 bases outside the gene matches. The CDR3 DNA reads as TGTGCCAGCAGATTTAGCGGGAGAGGCGACGAGCAGTACTTC. Amino acids: CASRFSGRGDEQYF.

The chain has TRBV7-3 and TRBJ2-7, with TRBD2 matching over 10 bases. CDR3 length: 15 amino acids. Trimming cost V 2 bases and J 6 bases; bases outside gene matches: 7. Germline CDR1 and CDR2: SGHTA and FQGTGA. CDR3 region: CASSLRPSGSREQYF. CDR3 coding DNA: TGTGCCAGCAGCTTACGTCCTAGCGGGAGCCGCGAGCAGTACTTC. Drawing the rest from reference TRBV7-3 and TRBJ2-7, the complete variable domain is GAGVSQTPSNKVTEKGKYVELRCDPISGHTALYWYRQSLGQGPEFLIYFQGTGAADDSGLPNDRFFAVRPEGSVSTLKIQRTERGDSAVYLCASSLRPSGSREQYFGPGTRLTVT.

Only one count was recorded for this clone. V is TRBV10-1 and J is TRBJ2-3; D remains unclear. The CDR3 loop spans 14 amino acids. Germline lookup yields CDR1 WNHNN and CDR2 SYGVQD (reference sequence). Trimming shortened V by 2 bases and J by 14 bases, and 20 bases separated the two germline ends. Here the CDR3 reads CASSERSEKGLLYF. The CDR3 region has the DNA TGCGCCAGCAGTGAGAGGTCAGAAAAGGGTTTGTTGTATTTT.

The chain recombines TRBV5-5 with TRBJ2-1; possibly TRBD2 for D (6 bases). The V end was cut by 1 base, the J end by 6 bases, with 26 bases between. Germline values: CDR1 SGHKS, CDR2 YYEKEE (reference sequence). This CDR3 is built from 19 residues. The CDR3 DNA reads TGTGCCAGCAGCTTGCTTTACATACTGGGGCAGGGAGGATTCAATGAGCAGTTCTTC. This translates into CASSLLYILGQGGFNEQFF.

The chain is built from TRBV10-3 and TRBJ2-3; the match to TRBD1 covers 7 bases. This CDR3 comprises 15 residues. Per germline, CDR1 ENHRY and CDR2 SYGVKD. With V trimmed by 6 bases and J by 0 bases, 6 bases remained unmatched. CDR3 bases: TGTGCCATCAGCATAGGACAGGATAGCACAGATACGCAGTATTTT. It is translated as CAISIGQDSTDTQYF.

The chain uses TRBV5-6 and TRBJ2-2, with 13 bases matching TRBD2. J gave up 5 bases and V 4 bases, and 2 bases lay outside the gene matches. This CDR3 has 15 residues. The germline V gene encodes CDR1 SGHDT and CDR2 YYEEEE. CDR3 bases: TGTGCCAGCAGCCTGGGACTAGCGGGGACCGGGGAGCTGTTTTTT. Its protein product is CASSLGLAGTGELFF. Filled out from reference TRBV5-6 and TRBJ2-2, the complete variable domain reads DAGVTQSPTHLIKTRGQQVTLRCSPKSGHDTVSWYQQALGQGPQFIFQYYEEEERQRGNFPDRFSGHQFPNYSSELNVNALLLGDSALYLCASSLGLAGTGELFFGEGSRLTVL.

The rearrangement links TRBV4-1 to TRBJ1-1, with no clear D. The length of the CDR3 is 16 residues. Germline V CDR1 and CDR2: MGHRA, YSYEKL. V was trimmed by 4 bases and J by 1 base, leaving 16 bases between them. CDR3 amino acids: CASSPSFRTENTEAFF. The CDR3 nucleotides are TGCGCCAGCAGCCCCTCCTTTAGGACGGAGAACACTGAAGCTTTCTTT.

V is TRBV28 and J is TRBJ1-2; D is uncertain. The V and J ends lost 8 bases and 2 bases respectively, with 12 bases between them. There are 13 residues in the CDR3. The V gene's germline CDR1 is MDHEN and CDR2 SYDVKM. The CDR3 reads CASDSPGNYGYTF. CDR3 coding DNA: TGTGCCAGCGATTCCCCCGGGAACTATGGCTACACCTTC.